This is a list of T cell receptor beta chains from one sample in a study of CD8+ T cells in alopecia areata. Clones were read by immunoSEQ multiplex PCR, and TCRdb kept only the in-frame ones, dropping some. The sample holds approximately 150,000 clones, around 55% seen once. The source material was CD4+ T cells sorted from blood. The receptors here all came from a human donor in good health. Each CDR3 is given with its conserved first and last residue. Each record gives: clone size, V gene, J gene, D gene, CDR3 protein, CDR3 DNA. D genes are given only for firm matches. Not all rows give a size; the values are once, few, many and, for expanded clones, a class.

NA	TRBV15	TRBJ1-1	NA	CATSRDITTGKGAEAFF	TGTGCCACCAGCAGAGATATTACAACAGGCAAAGGGGCTGAAGCTTTCTTT
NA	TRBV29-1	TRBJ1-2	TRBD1	CSVAGGHGYTF	TGCAGCGTTGCAGGGGGCCATGGCTACACCTTC
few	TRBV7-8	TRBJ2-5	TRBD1	CASSLQGAETQYF	TGTGCCAGCAGCTTACAGGGGGCTGAGACCCAGTACTTC
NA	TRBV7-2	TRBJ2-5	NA	CASSRNSVLGETQYF	TGTGCCAGCAGCAGAAACTCCGTTTTGGGTGAGACCCAGTACTTC
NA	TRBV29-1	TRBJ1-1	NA	CSVADSYTEAFF	TGCAGCGTGGCTGACAGCTACACTGAAGCTTTCTTT
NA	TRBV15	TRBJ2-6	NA	CATSRLVRSSSGANVLTF	TGTGCCACCAGCAGATTGGTTCGGTCCTCCTCTGGGGCCAACGTCCTGACTTTC
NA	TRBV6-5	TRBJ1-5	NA	CASRKGDGNNQPQHF	TGTGCCAGCAGGAAAGGGGACGGGAACAATCAGCCCCAGCATTTT
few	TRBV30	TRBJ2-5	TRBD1	CAWSAWDSQETQYF	TGTGCCTGGAGTGCCTGGGACAGCCAAGAGACCCAGTACTTC
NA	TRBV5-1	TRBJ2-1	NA	CASSLAGLNYNEQFF	TGCGCCAGCAGCTTGGCGGGACTCAACTACAATGAGCAGTTCTTC
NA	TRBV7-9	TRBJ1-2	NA	CASSWPGRGGYTF	TGTGCCAGCAGCTGGCCTGGGCGCGGTGGCTACACCTTC
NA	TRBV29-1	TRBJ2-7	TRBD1	CSVRQGKSYEQYF	TGCAGCGTAAGACAGGGGAAATCCTACGAGCAGTACTTC
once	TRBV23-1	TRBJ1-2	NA	CARPAGGCCGYTF	TGCGCCAGGCCCGCGGGGGGATGCTGCGGCTACACCTTC
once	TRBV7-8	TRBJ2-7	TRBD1	CASSLGVVQGRGSEQYF	TGTGCCAGCAGCTTAGGGGTGGTACAGGGGCGCGGTAGCGAGCAGTACTTC
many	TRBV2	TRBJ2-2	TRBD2	CASRFGGTSGNTGELFF	TGTGCCAGCAGATTCGGAGGCACTAGCGGAAACACCGGGGAGCTGTTTTTT
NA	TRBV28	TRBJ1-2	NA	CASSLTRLNYGYTF	TGTGCCAGCAGTTTAACTCGTCTAAACTATGGCTACACCTTC
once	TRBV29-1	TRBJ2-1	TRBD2	CSALTSGYNEQFF	TGCAGCGCCTTGACTAGCGGCTACAATGAGCAGTTCTTC
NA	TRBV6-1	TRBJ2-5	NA	CASSVTGQETQYF	TGTGCCAGCAGTGTCACAGGTCAAGAGACCCAGTACTTC
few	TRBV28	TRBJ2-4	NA	CASSFQGSLLAKNIQYF	TGTGCCAGCAGTTTTCAGGGGTCTCTTCTAGCCAAAAACATTCAGTACTTC
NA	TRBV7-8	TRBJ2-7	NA	CASSLARTADEQYF	TGTGCCAGCAGCTTAGCGCGGACGGCCGACGAGCAGTACTTC
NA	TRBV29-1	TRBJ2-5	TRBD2	CSVEESGSETQYF	TGCAGCGTTGAGGAAAGCGGGAGTGAGACCCAGTACTTC
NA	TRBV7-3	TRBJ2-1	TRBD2	CASSLPGLAGNNEQFF	TGTGCCAGCAGCTTACCGGGACTAGCGGGAAACAATGAGCAGTTCTTC
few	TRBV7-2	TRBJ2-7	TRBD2	CASSPVRLAGGEQYF	TGTGCCAGCAGTCCCGTACGGTTAGCGGGAGGCGAGCAGTACTTC
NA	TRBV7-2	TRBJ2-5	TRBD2	CASSAPTRGRQETQYF	TGTGCCAGCAGCGCTCCTACTCGCGGGAGGCAAGAGACCCAGTACTTC
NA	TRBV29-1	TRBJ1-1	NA	CSVSNPQLGTEAFF	TGCAGCGTGTCCAACCCCCAACTGGGCACTGAAGCTTTCTTT
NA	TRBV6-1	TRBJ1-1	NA	CASSESPDTKAFF	TGTGCCAGCAGTGAATCCCCGGACACCAAAGCTTTCTTT
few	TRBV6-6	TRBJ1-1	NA	CATALGTEAFF	TGTGCCACCGCCTTGGGCACTGAAGCTTTCTTT
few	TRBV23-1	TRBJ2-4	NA	CASSQVLVGGTIAKNIQYF	TGCGCCAGCAGTCAAGTTTTAGTAGGCGGAACTATAGCCAAAAACATTCAGTACTTC
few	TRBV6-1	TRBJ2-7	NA	CASSGGLRYEQYF	TGTGCCAGCAGCGGCGGTCTCCGGTACGAGCAGTACTTC
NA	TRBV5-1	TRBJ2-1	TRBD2	CASSFRLAGVYNEQFF	TGCGCCAGCAGCTTCCGGCTAGCGGGCGTCTACAATGAGCAGTTCTTC
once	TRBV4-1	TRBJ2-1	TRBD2	CASSRNLAGDYNEQFF	TGCGCCAGCAGCCGAAATCTAGCGGGGGATTACAATGAGCAGTTCTTC
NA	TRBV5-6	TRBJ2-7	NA	CASSLEVAVQTYEQYF	TGTGCCAGCAGCTTGGAGGTCGCGGTACAGACCTACGAGCAGTACTTC
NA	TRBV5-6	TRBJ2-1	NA	CASSLQGLQNYNEQFF	TGTGCCAGCAGCTTGCAGGGACTGCAAAACTACAATGAGCAGTTCTTC
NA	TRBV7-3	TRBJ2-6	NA	CASSYRAAGANVLTF	TGTGCCAGCAGCTACAGGGCAGCTGGGGCCAACGTCCTGACTTTC
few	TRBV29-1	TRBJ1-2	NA	CSVAPGNGLHYGYTF	TGCAGCGTTGCCCCCGGGAATGGCCTCCACTATGGCTACACCTTC
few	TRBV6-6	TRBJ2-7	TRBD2	CASSSSGVGSYEQYF	TGTGCCAGCAGTTCCAGCGGGGTGGGCTCCTACGAGCAGTACTTC
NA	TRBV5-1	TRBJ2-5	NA	CASSAEETQYF	TGCGCCAGCAGCGCAGAAGAGACCCAGTACTTC
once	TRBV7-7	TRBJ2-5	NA	CASSRTAVNLQETQYF	TGTGCTAGCAGCCGGACAGCTGTCAACCTTCAAGAGACCCAGTACTTC
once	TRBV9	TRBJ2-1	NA	CASSPSGFNEQFF	TGTGCCAGCAGCCCCTCGGGATTCAATGAGCAGTTCTTC
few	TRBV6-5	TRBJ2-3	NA	CASSYGGAGTDTQYF	TGTGCCAGCAGTTACGGGGGGGCCGGCACAGATACGCAGTATTTT
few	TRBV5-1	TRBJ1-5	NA	CASSLGSNQPQHF	TGCGCCAGCAGCTTGGGGAGCAATCAGCCCCAGCATTTT
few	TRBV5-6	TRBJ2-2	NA	CASTNFWDTGELFF	TGTGCCAGCACCAACTTTTGGGACACCGGGGAGCTGTTTTTT
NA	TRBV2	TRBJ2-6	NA	CASSSTGISSGANVLTF	TGTGCCAGCAGTTCGACAGGTATCAGCTCTGGGGCCAACGTCCTGACTTTC
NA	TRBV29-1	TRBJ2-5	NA	CSVEGTGEETQYF	TGCAGCGTTGAGGGTACAGGAGAAGAGACCCAGTACTTC
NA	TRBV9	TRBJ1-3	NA	CASSSTRARAEGNTIYF	TGTGCCAGCAGCTCAACAAGGGCCAGGGCTGAAGGAAACACCATATATTTT
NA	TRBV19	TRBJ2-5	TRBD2	CASGKAGAQETQYF	TGTGCCAGTGGAAAAGCGGGAGCACAAGAGACCCAGTACTTC
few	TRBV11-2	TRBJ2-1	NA	CASSLEGERKFF	TGTGCCAGCAGCTTAGAAGGGGAGCGGAAGTTCTTC
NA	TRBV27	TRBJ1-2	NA	CASSSIEQAPYGYTF	TGTGCCAGCAGTTCAATCGAACAGGCCCCCTATGGCTACACCTTC
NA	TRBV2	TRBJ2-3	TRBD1	CASKVQSTGGVSQYF	TGTGCCAGCAAAGTTCAGTCGACAGGGGGTGTCTCGCAGTATTTT
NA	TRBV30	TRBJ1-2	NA	CAWSVFLQGANYGYTF	TGTGCCTGGAGTGTATTTCTTCAGGGAGCTAACTATGGCTACACCTTC
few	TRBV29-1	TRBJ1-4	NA	CSVMGGSTEKLFF	TGCAGCGTAATGGGGGGCTCGACTGAAAAACTGTTTTTT
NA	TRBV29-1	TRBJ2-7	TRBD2	CSVDWREKQYF	TGCAGCGTTGATTGGCGGGAGAAGCAGTACTTC
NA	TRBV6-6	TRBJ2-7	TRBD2	CASTTSGRSYEQYF	TGTGCCAGCACCACTAGCGGGAGGTCCTACGAGCAGTACTTC
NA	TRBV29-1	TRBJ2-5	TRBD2	CSAKRGMQETQYF	TGCAGCGCTAAGCGGGGAATGCAAGAGACCCAGTACTTC
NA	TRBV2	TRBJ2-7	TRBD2	CAILAGGPLYEQYF	TGTGCCATCCTAGCGGGAGGGCCTTTATACGAGCAGTACTTC